Below are 32 T cell receptor beta chains sequenced from a single sample in a study of blood T cell repertoires in COVID-19. The protocol was immunoSEQ multiplex PCR, while the TCRdb copy is restricted to in-frame clones and leaves out a portion. The table lists tens of thousands of clones, about four fifths of them singletons. Material: peripheral blood. Receptors originate from a man older than 75 with COVID-19, enrolled during active disease.

This clone was found a few times. The genes are TRBV29-1 and TRBJ1-5, with 7 nucleotides matching TRBD1. V shed 5 bases, J shed 1 base, and the junction held 5 bases outside the gene matches. CDR1 is SQVTM, CDR2 ANQGSEA, per germline. The CDR3 is made up of 14 amino acids. The CDR3 region has the DNA TGCAGCGTTCGGGACAGTGGAAGCAATCAGCCCCAGCATTTT. As protein: CSVRDSGSNQPQHF.

V and J are TRBV25-1 and TRBJ2-3; D gene ambiguous. The length of the CDR3 is 13 residues. Germline V gives CDR1 MGHDK, CDR2 SYGVNS. The V gene lost 4 bases and the J gene lost 1 base, with 6 bases spanning the gap. CDR3 in amino acids: CASSGRGTDTQYF. CDR3 nucleotides: TGTGCCAGCAGTGGTCGAGGCACAGATACGCAGTATTTT.

The chain has TRBV7-2 and TRBJ2-1, with D maybe TRBD1 (6 bases). The CDR3 sequence is 16 residues long. CDR1 and CDR2 (germline): SGHTA, FQGNSA. Trimming took off 1 base at V and 6 bases at J, with 16 bases between the two ends. CDR3 sequence reads: CASSLGTGYAGNEQFF. The CDR3 nucleotides read TGTGCCAGCAGCTTAGGTACAGGGTATGCCGGCAATGAGCAGTTCTTC.

The chain recombines TRBV10-3 with TRBJ1-1, with D possibly matching TRBD1 (6 bases). This CDR3 contains 14 residues. Germline assignment: CDR1 ENHRY and CDR2 SYGVKD. The ends were cut back, 6 bases at V and 2 bases at J, with 13 bases in the middle. CDR3 region: CAIRHNRDNTEAFF. CDR3 nucleotide sequence: TGTGCCATCAGGCACAACAGGGATAACACTGAAGCTTTCTTT.

This clone was seen just once. This chain uses TRBV30 with TRBJ1-6; weak D call: TRBD1 (5 bases). Germline CDR1 GTSNPN, CDR2 SVGIG (reference sequence). CDR3 length: 15 residues. V was shortened by 4 bases and J by 0 bases, with 10 bases between the two germline ends. DNA for the CDR3: TGTGCCTGGATGGGGGGGAGCTCCTATAATTCACCCCTCCACTTT. It codes for CAWMGGSSYNSPLHF.

The table lists this clone with a count of one. This sequence joins TRBV7-2 and TRBJ2-7, with TRBD2 as a possible D gene (6 bases). CDR3 size: 15 residues. V lost 3 bases to trimming and J lost 0 bases, with 12 bases between them. The germline V gene encodes CDR1 SGHTA and CDR2 FQGNSA. The CDR3 nucleotides read TGTGCCAGCAGCTTGGGCCTAGCGCTCTCCTACGAGCAGTACTTC. Amino acids: CASSLGLALSYEQYF.

V usage is TRBV7-2 and J usage is TRBJ1-2, with TRBD1 matching 10 bases. In germline, CDR1 is SGHTA, CDR2 FQGNSA. The V segment lost 1 base and the J segment 2 bases; nucleotides outside the gene matches: 1. This CDR3 is 15 amino acids long. CDR3: CASSLVGQGNYGYTF. The CDR3 DNA reads as TGTGCCAGCAGCTTAGTGGGACAGGGGAACTATGGCTACACCTTC.

This clone occurred many times. The chain has TRBV16 and TRBJ2-2; 7 bases are shared with TRBD1. The CDR3 runs 15 residues. Trimming cost V 7 bases and J 2 bases; bases outside gene matches: 7. Germline V gene lookup returns CDR1 KGHSY and CDR2 FQNENV. In DNA form, the CDR3 reads TGTGCCAGCACTTACCGGGACAGAAACACCGGGGAGCTGTTTTTT. Translation gives CASTYRDRNTGELFF.

This chain connects TRBV27 to TRBJ2-5; TRBD1 agrees at 7 bases. CDR1 is MNHEY, CDR2 SMNVEV, per germline (reference sequence). The CDR3 loop spans 15 amino acids. Trimming took 6 bases from V and 2 from J; bases not matched to a gene: 9. Here the CDR3 DNA reads TGTGCCAGCAGCCCTCACTCGGGACAGCAAGAGACCCAGTACTTC. Protein sequence: CASSPHSGQQETQYF.

This chain connects TRBV11-3 to TRBJ2-3; TRBD2 matches 10 bases. Trimming removed 1 base from V and 6 bases from J; junction bases left unmatched: 7. The germline gives CDR1 SGHNT, CDR2 YENEEA. The CDR3 length is 16 residues. The CDR3 loop reads CASSLGAGGRDDTQYF. The CDR3 DNA reads as TGTGCCAGCAGCTTAGGAGCGGGAGGGAGAGACGATACGCAGTATTTT.

The rearrangement links TRBV24-1 to TRBJ2-1; 11 bases match TRBD2. V lost 4 bases, J lost 3 bases, and 16 bases stayed unmatched. The CDR3 runs 20 residues. In germline, CDR1 is KGHDR, CDR2 SFDVKD. The CDR3: CATSDSTGRGTSGNYNEQFF. The CDR3 bases are TGTGCCACCAGTGACTCGACAGGTCGAGGGACTAGCGGTAACTACAATGAGCAGTTCTTC.

The gene calls are TRBV30 and TRBJ2-7; D may be TRBD2 (6 bases). Trimming left V 4 bases short and J 7 bases short, with 17 bases between. Looked up from germline, CDR1 is GTSNPN and CDR2 is SVGIG (reference sequence). The CDR3 is 13 amino acids. The CDR3 is CAWKLAEATEQYF. The CDR3 DNA reads as TGTGCCTGGAAGTTAGCGGAAGCTACGGAGCAGTACTTC.

The chain carries TRBV25-1 and TRBJ2-2, with 13 bases lining up with TRBD2. V lost 9 bases, J lost 0 bases, and 1 base stayed unmatched. CDR3 length: 15 residues. CDR1 is MGHDK, CDR2 SYGVNS, per germline. CDR3 in amino acids: CASGLAGANTGELFF. The DNA for the CDR3 is TGTGCCAGTGGACTAGCGGGAGCGAACACCGGGGAGCTGTTTTTT. Full variable domain (missing parts from reference TRBV25-1 and TRBJ2-2): EADIYQTPRYLVIGTGKKITLECSQTMGHDKMYWYQQDPGMELHLIHYSYGVNSTEKGDLSSESTVSRIRTEHFPLTLESARPSHTSQYLCASGLAGANTGELFFGEGSRLTVL.

The rearrangement joins TRBV7-9 to TRBJ2-5, with D perhaps matching TRBD2 (7 bases). The CDR3 loop spans 14 amino acids. The V end was cut by 5 bases, the J end by 4 bases, with 14 bases between. Germline CDR1 SEHNR, CDR2 FQNEAQ (reference sequence). CDR3 amino acids: CASSNGGGGETQYF. The CDR3 DNA sequence: TGTGCCAGCAGCAACGGGGGAGGGGGAGAGACCCAGTACTTC. The entire variable domain, with the rest obtained from reference TRBV7-9 and TRBJ2-5, is as follows: DTGVSQNPRHKITKRGQNVTFRCDPISEHNRLYWYRQTLGQGPEFLTYFQNEAQLEKSRLLSDRFSAERPKGSFSTLEIQRTEQGDSAMYLCASSNGGGGETQYFGPGTRLLVL.

The chain couples TRBV7-8 to TRBJ1-5; possible D gene TRBD1, 6 bases. The CDR3 length is 14 residues. Per the germline V gene, CDR1 is SGHVS and CDR2 is FQNEAQ. The V end was cut by 3 bases, the J end by 1 base, with 7 bases between. The CDR3 coding sequence is TGTGCCAGCAGCTTTCAGGGGAGCAATCAGCCCCAGCATTTT. It encodes CASSFQGSNQPQHF. The variable domain in full, completed from reference TRBV7-8 and TRBJ1-5, reads GAGVSQSPRYKVAKRGQDVALRCDPISGHVSLFWYQQALGQGPEFLTYFQNEAQLDKSGLPSDRFFAERPEGSVSTLKIQRTQQEDSAVYLCASSFQGSNQPQHFGDGTRLSIL.

V and J are TRBV11-2 and TRBJ1-3; D gene uncertain. Between the trimmed V and J ends, which lost 2 bases and 0 bases, there was a span of 5 bases. The CDR3 extends over 14 amino acids. CDR1 SGHAT and CDR2 FQNNGV come from the germline V gene. Here the CDR3 DNA reads TGTGCCAGCAGCTTATCTAACTCTGGAAACACCATATATTTT. Its translation is CASSLSNSGNTIYF.

The V gene is TRBV6-2 or TRBV6-3, the J gene TRBJ2-7; no definite D call. Germline CDR1 and CDR2: MNHEY and SVGEGT. The CDR3 spans 13 residues. Trimming took 5 bases from V and 2 from J, leaving 10 bases between them. CDR3 nucleotide sequence: TGTGCCAGCAGTCCCAATACACCCTACGAGCAGTACTTC. Protein product: CASSPNTPYEQYF.

The rearrangement joins TRBV30 to TRBJ1-3; D gene uncertain. V lost 5 bases, J lost 3 bases, and 14 bases lay in between. Germline CDR1 and CDR2: GTSNPN and SVGIG (reference sequence). This CDR3 contains 14 residues. Written as DNA, the CDR3 is TGTGCCTGGGTGAAAGAGGGCGATGGAAACACCATATATTTT. It translates to CAWVKEGDGNTIYF.

The chain is built from TRBV6-5 and TRBJ2-2; D perhaps matches TRBD1 (5 bases). Germline CDR1 and CDR2: MNHEY and SVGAGI. The germline V and J ends were trimmed by 10 bases and 7 bases, with 13 bases remaining between them. The CDR3 spans 12 residues. CDR3 nucleotide sequence: TGTGCCACTTCTAGGGGTGGCGGGGAGCTGTTTTTT. Encoded protein: CATSRGGGELFF.

This clone appeared many times. The rearrangement joins TRBV7-8 to TRBJ2-7; D possibly corresponds to TRBD1 (5 bases). Germline CDR1 reads SGHVS; CDR2 reads FQNEAQ. V was shortened by 6 bases and J by 7 bases, with 13 bases between the two germline ends. The CDR3 is made up of 12 amino acids. The CDR3: CASSSGSGEQYF. The CDR3, as DNA: TGTGCCAGCAGTTCAGGGTCTGGGGAGCAGTACTTC.

The chain carries TRBV5-1 and TRBJ1-3; possible D gene TRBD1, 5 bases. V shed 0 bases and J shed 2 bases, with 9 bases lying between them. In germline, CDR1 is SGHRS, CDR2 YFSETQ. This CDR3 has 15 amino acids. DNA for the CDR3: TGCGCCAGCAGCTTGGCGGAGGGACCTGGAAACACCATATATTTT. This codes for CASSLAEGPGNTIYF.

This clone is a singleton in its sample. V usage is TRBV10-3 and J usage is TRBJ1-2; 12 nucleotides line up with TRBD1. CDR1 is ENHRY, CDR2 SYGVKD, per germline. J lost 3 bases, V lost 5 bases, and 10 bases had no gene match. CDR3 length: 17 residues. The CDR3 DNA reads as TGTGCCATCAGTTCAACGGGACAGGGGGCAGTGGACTATGGCTACACCTTC. Amino acid sequence: CAISSTGQGAVDYGYTF.

The chain has TRBV6-2 or TRBV6-3 and TRBJ1-1; no clear D gene. The CDR3 spans 16 residues. Germline assignment: CDR1 MNHEY and CDR2 SVGEGT. Between the trimmed V and J ends, which lost 0 bases and 3 bases, there was a span of 14 bases. CDR3 bases: TGTGCCAGCAGTTACTCGGCTAGGAGTATGGACACTGAAGCTTTCTTT. The encoded protein is CASSYSARSMDTEAFF.

As DNA, the CDR3 is TGTGCCAGCAGTTACATCCAGGGGAGTATGCATGGCTACACCTTC. Protein product: CASSYIQGSMHGYTF. V gene TRBV6-5 combines with J gene TRBJ1-2; TRBD1 is a possible D gene (6 bases). Trimming took 2 bases from V and 6 from J, leaving 16 bases between them. Germline CDR1 MNHEY, CDR2 SVGAGI. The CDR3 covers 15 residues.

The J gene is TRBJ2-1, the V gene TRBV12-3 or TRBV12-4; D is unresolved. The CDR3 length is 13 residues. V lost 1 base to trimming and J lost 9 bases, with 10 bases between them. The CDR3 loop reads CASSLGRSGEQFF. Written as DNA, the CDR3 is TGTGCCAGCAGTTTAGGTAGGTCAGGTGAGCAGTTCTTC.

V gene TRBV6-2 or TRBV6-3 combines with J gene TRBJ1-2, with 8 bases that match TRBD1. The ends lost 5 bases at V and 4 bases at J; junction bases unmatched: 9. CDR1 and CDR2 from the germline V gene are MNHEY and SVGEGT. The CDR3 is 15 residues long. The CDR3 is CASSRDRGFSYGYTF. The CDR3 DNA reads as TGTGCCAGCAGTCGAGACAGGGGATTCAGCTATGGCTACACCTTC.

CDR3 sequence (DNA): TGCAGCGTTGGGACAGGGTTTAACACTGAAGCTTTCTTT. Protein product: CSVGTGFNTEAFF. This rearrangement joins TRBV29-1 to TRBJ1-1; 8 bases match TRBD1. The germline CDR1 and CDR2 sequences are SQVTM and ANQGSEA. Trimming cost V 4 bases and J 2 bases; bases outside gene matches: 3. This CDR3 has 13 residues.

In its sample, this clone was seen a few times. The chain combines TRBV5-1 with TRBJ1-2; D not resolved. Trimming left V 4 bases short and J 4 bases short, with 11 bases between. The CDR3 loop spans 13 amino acids. The germline gives CDR1 SGHRS, CDR2 YFSETQ. The DNA of the CDR3 is TGCGCCAGCAGCCGCGAAAGATCCTATGGCTACACCTTC. Protein sequence: CASSRERSYGYTF.

The chain links TRBV28 to TRBJ2-7, with 8 bases lining up with TRBD1. Per the germline V gene, CDR1 is MDHEN and CDR2 is SYDVKM. The J segment lost 12 bases and the V segment lost 5 bases, leaving 15 bases of the junction unmatched. CDR3 length equals 14 residues. This CDR3 is CASSRRDRQYEGYF. DNA for the CDR3: TGTGCCAGCAGTCGCCGGGACAGGCAGTACGAGGGGTACTTC.

The chain employs TRBV11-2 and TRBJ1-2, with 7 bases that match TRBD1. This CDR3 comprises 14 residues. Germline CDR1 and CDR2: SGHAT and FQNNGV. V lost 4 bases to trimming and J lost 4 bases; unmatched junction nucleotides: 6. The CDR3 DNA sequence: TGTGCCAGCAGCTCAGTGACAGGGACCTATGGCTACACCTTC. It encodes CASSSVTGTYGYTF.

The chain joins TRBV29-1 to TRBJ2-3; 13 bases are shared with TRBD2. V shed 3 bases, J shed 4 bases, and the junction held 7 bases outside the gene matches. Germline V gene lookup returns CDR1 SQVTM and CDR2 ANQGSEA. The length of the CDR3 is 16 residues. CDR3 amino acids: CSVDRTSGSLSDTQYF. The CDR3 region has the DNA TGCAGCGTTGATCGGACTAGCGGGAGTCTATCAGATACGCAGTATTTT.

The chain combines TRBV19 with TRBJ1-1, with D tentatively TRBD1 (5 bases). There are 11 residues in the CDR3. CDR1 is LNHDA and CDR2 is SQIVND in the germline V gene (reference sequence). Trimming removed 7 bases from V and 4 bases from J, with 7 bases in between. CDR3 amino acids: CASTTATEAFF. CDR3 sequence (DNA): TGTGCCAGTACGACAGCCACTGAAGCTTTCTTT. Filled out from reference TRBV19 and TRBJ1-1, the complete variable domain reads DGGITQSPKYLFRKEGQNVTLSCEQNLNHDAMYWYRQDPGQGLRLIYYSQIVNDFQKGDIAEGYSVSREKKESFPLTVTSAQKNPTAFYLCASTTATEAFFGQGTRLTVV.